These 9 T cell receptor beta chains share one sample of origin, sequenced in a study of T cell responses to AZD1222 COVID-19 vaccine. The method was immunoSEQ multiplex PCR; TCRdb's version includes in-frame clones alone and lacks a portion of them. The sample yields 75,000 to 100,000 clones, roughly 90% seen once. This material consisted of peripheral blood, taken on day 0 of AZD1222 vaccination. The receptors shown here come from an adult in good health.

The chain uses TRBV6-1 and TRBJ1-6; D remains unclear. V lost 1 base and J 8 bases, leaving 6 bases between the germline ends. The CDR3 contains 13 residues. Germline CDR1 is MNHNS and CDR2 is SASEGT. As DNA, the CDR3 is TGTGCCAGCAGTGAAGAGCGAGATTCACCCCTCCACTTT. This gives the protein CASSEERDSPLHF.

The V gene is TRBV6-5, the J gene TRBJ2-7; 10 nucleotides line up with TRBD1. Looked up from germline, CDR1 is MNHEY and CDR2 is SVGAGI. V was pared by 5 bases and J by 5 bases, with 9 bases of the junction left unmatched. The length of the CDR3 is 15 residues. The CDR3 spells CASSTGQGVPNEQYF. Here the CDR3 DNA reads TGTGCCAGCAGTACCGGACAGGGGGTACCAAACGAGCAGTACTTC.

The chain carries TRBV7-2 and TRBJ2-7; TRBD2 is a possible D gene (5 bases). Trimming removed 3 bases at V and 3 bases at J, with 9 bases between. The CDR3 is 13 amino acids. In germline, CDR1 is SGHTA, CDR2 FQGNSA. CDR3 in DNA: TGTGCCAGCAGCTTTACAGCGGACTACGAGCAGTACTTC. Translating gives CASSFTADYEQYF.

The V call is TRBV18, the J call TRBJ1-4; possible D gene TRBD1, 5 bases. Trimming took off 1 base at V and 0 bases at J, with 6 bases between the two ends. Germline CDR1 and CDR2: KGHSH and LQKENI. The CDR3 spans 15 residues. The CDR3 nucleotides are TGTGCCAGCTCACCACGAGGGGCAACTAATGAAAAACTGTTTTTT. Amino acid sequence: CASSPRGATNEKLFF.

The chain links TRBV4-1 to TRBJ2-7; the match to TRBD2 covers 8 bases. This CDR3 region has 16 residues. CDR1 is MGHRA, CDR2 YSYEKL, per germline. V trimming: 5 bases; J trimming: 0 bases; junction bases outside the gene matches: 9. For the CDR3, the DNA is TGCGCCAGCAGCGGACCTAGCGGGCCCAGCTCCTACGAGCAGTACTTC. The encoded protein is CASSGPSGPSSYEQYF.

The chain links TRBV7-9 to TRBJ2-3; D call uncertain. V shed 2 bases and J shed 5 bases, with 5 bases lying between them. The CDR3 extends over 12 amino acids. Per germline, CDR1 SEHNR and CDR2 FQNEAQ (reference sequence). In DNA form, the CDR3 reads TGTGCCAGCAGCTTATGGGAAGATACGCAGTATTTT. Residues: CASSLWEDTQYF.

The CDR3: CASSERTGGSGNTIYF. The CDR3 DNA reads as TGCGCCAGCAGTGAGCGAACAGGGGGCTCTGGAAACACCATATATTTT. The chain carries TRBV10-2 and TRBJ1-3; 8 positions agree with TRBD1. CDR1 is WSHSY and CDR2 is SAAADI in the germline V gene. This CDR3 contains 16 residues. V lost 2 bases, J lost 0 bases, and 3 bases stayed unmatched.

The CDR3 sequence: CASSAGRWVANVLTF. In DNA form, the CDR3 reads TGTGCCAGCAGCGCGGGACGATGGGTGGCCAACGTCCTGACTTTC. The chain has TRBV5-6 and TRBJ2-6; TRBD2 might be the D (6 bases). The germline V and J ends were trimmed by 4 bases and 6 bases, with 14 bases remaining between them. CDR1 and CDR2 from the germline V gene are SGHDT and YYEEEE. CDR3 size: 15 residues. The full variable domain, rest sourced from reference TRBV5-6 and TRBJ2-6, is DAGVTQSPTHLIKTRGQQVTLRCSPKSGHDTVSWYQQALGQGPQFIFQYYEEEERQRGNFPDRFSGHQFPNYSSELNVNALLLGDSALYLCASSAGRWVANVLTFGAGSRLTVL.

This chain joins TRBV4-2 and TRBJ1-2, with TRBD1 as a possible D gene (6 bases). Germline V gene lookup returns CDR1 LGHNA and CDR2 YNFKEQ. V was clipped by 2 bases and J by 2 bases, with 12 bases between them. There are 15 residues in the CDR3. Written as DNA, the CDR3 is TGTGCCAGCAGCCAATCGGACAGTTTCAACTATGGCTACACCTTC. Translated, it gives CASSQSDSFNYGYTF.